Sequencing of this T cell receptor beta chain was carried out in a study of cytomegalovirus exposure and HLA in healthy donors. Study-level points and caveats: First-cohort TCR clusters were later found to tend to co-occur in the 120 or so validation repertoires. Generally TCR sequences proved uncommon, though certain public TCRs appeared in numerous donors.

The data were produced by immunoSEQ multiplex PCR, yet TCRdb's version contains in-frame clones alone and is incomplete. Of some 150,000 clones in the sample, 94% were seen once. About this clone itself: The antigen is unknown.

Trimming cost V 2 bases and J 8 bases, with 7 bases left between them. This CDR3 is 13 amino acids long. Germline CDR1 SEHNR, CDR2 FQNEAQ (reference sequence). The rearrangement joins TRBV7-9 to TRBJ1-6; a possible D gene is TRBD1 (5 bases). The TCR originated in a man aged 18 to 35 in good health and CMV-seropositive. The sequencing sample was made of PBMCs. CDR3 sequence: CASSLSRDSPLHF. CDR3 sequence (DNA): TGTGCCAGCAGCTTAAGCAGGGATTCACCCCTCCACTTT. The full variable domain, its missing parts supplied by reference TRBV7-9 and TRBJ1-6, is DTGVSQNPRHKITKRGQNVTFRCDPISEHNRLYWYRQTLGQGPEFLTYFQNEAQLEKSRLLSDRFSAERPKGSFSTLEIQRTEQGDSAMYLCASSLSRDSPLHFGNGTRLTVT.